This record concerns one T cell receptor (beta chain) sequence. The antigen remains unidentified. The entry originates in a study of tumor-infiltrating lymphocytes in localized non-small cell lung cancer. The study, taken as a whole, reports: Different pieces of the same tissue were used for each assay.

The data were produced by immunoSEQ multiplex PCR, yet TCRdb's version contains in-frame clones alone and is incomplete. The table records 12,000 or so clones, 75% to 85% of them present only once. The V gene lost 2 bases and the J gene lost 5 bases, with 10 bases spanning the gap. Germline values: CDR1 SGHAT, CDR2 FQNNGV. This CDR3 comprises 14 residues. The specimen sequenced was lung tumor tissue. The receptor was derived from a human donor with non-small cell lung cancer. The chain recombines TRBV11-2 with TRBJ2-1, with a possible D match to TRBD2 (6 bases). This chain's CDR3 is CASSLSGWDNEQFF. CDR3 in DNA: TGTGCCAGCAGCTTAAGCGGGTGGGACAATGAGCAGTTCTTC.